Listed below are T cell receptor beta chains from one sample, sequenced in a study of cytomegalovirus exposure and HLA in healthy donors. The table came from immunoSEQ multiplex PCR; TCRdb's copy has only in-frame clones and leaves some out. The sample holds around 120,000 clones, over 70% seen once. Sequencing input: PBMCs. The receptor source for this set is a woman aged 60-75 years in good health and CMV-seropositive. The CDR3 runs from the conserved cysteine through the conserved F or W. Each record gives: D gene, V gene, clone size, J gene, CDR3 DNA, CDR3 protein. A D gene is named only where the DNA matches it firmly. Rows may omit the clone size; those that give it use once, few, many or a size class.

TRBD1	TRBV9	NA	TRBJ1-5	TGTGCCAGCAGCGTAGGGCAGGGGGTCAATCAGCCCCAGCATTTT	CASSVGQGVNQPQHF
TRBD1	TRBV10-3	few	TRBJ2-2	TGTGCCACCACGGGGACAGCAGGCGGGGAGCTGTTTTTT	CATTGTAGGELFF
NA	TRBV6-5	few	TRBJ2-1	TGTGCCAGCAGTTACTCGGAGGTCCTGTACAATGAGCAGTTCTTC	CASSYSEVLYNEQFF
NA	TRBV29-1	NA	TRBJ1-1	TGCAGCGTTGGAGGATCGAACACTGAAGCTTTCTTT	CSVGGSNTEAFF
TRBD1	TRBV9	once	TRBJ1-1	TGTGCCAGCAGCGCCCGAGGGACAGTGGGTTTGAACACTGAAGCTTTCTTT	CASSARGTVGLNTEAFF
NA	TRBV25-1	NA	TRBJ1-6	TGTGCCAGCAGTGAATCCAGTAATTCACCCCTCCACTTT	CASSESSNSPLHF
TRBD1	TRBV5-4	NA	TRBJ2-7	TGTGCCAGCAGCTTTGACTCCGGGGCAGGGGGCGAGCAGTACTTC	CASSFDSGAGGEQYF
TRBD1	TRBV2	NA	TRBJ1-6	TGTGCCAGCAGCGGGGGACAGACCTATAATTCACCCCTCCACTTT	CASSGGQTYNSPLHF
NA	TRBV6-1	NA	TRBJ2-7	TGTGCCAGCATCAAGGGGACCTACGAGCAGTACTTC	CASIKGTYEQYF
NA	TRBV6-1	NA	TRBJ1-2	TGTGCCAGCAGTGAATCCCGGGGGACCCACTATGGCTACACCTTC	CASSESRGTHYGYTF
TRBD1	TRBV19	NA	TRBJ1-2	TGTGCCAGCCAGCCTGACAGGGGGCGCGTTTGTGGCTACACCTTC	CASQPDRGRVCGYTF
NA	TRBV2	NA	TRBJ1-3	TGTGCCAGCAGTGGGCTCCCAGGAAACACCATATATTTT	CASSGLPGNTIYF
TRBD1	TRBV5-1	NA	TRBJ1-3	TGCGCCAGCAGCGCCGGGACAGACTCTGGAAACACCATATATTTT	CASSAGTDSGNTIYF